This T cell receptor (beta chain) stems from a study of T cells after yellow fever vaccination. The table lists this clonotype with a few counts. Its target is unknown. MiXCR was run by TCRdb on the 5' RACE reads, yielding one entry per CDR3 protein. The sample holds under 550,000 distinct CDR3 sequences; 21% are singletons and the top ten take approximately 15%. Points from the study as a whole: Post-booster samples contained most primary-vaccination clones (approximately 95% CD4, approximately 88% CD8). By day 5 rather than day 15, the secondary response had peaked, though it was weaker.

V lost 4 bases and J 3 bases, leaving 12 bases between the germline ends. The CDR3 totals 14 residues. CDR1 is SEHNR and CDR2 is FQNEAQ in the germline V gene (reference sequence). The source is a man in his late teens or twenties who received the YFV17D yellow fever vaccine. The sample consisted of PBMCs, taken roughly 20 days after the first yellow fever vaccination. This rearrangement joins TRBV7-9 to TRBJ1-2; D might be TRBD1 (5 bases). CDR3 residues: CASSYGTDYYGYTF. The CDR3 DNA is TGTGCCAGCAGCTACGGGACGGACTACTATGGCTACACCTTC. The complete variable domain, with remaining parts taken from reference TRBV7-9 and TRBJ1-2, reads DTGVSQNPRHKITKRGQNVTFRCDPISEHNRLYWYRQTLGQGPEFLTYFQNEAQLEKSRLLSDRFSAERPKGSFSTLEIQRTEQGDSAMYLCASSYGTDYYGYTFGSGTRLTVV.